Listed below are T cell receptor beta chains from one sample, sequenced in a study of blood T cells in healthy people across ages. TCRdb passed the 5' RACE reads through MiXCR, listing each CDR3 protein once. The data contain under 2 million distinct CDR3 sequences, approximately 32% of them singletons. Sequenced input: blood. All receptors come from a woman aged 25 to 39 in good health. Both conserved end residues are part of each CDR3. Each record gives: clone size, CDR3 length, D gene, V gene, J gene, CDR3 protein, CDR3 DNA. D genes are given only for firm matches. The size entry is marked missing in some rows and otherwise reads once, few, many or a size class.

abundance: many
len: 9
d_gene: NA
v_gene: TRBV20-1
j_gene: TRBJ1-2
CDR3aa: CSAPYGYTF
CDR3nt: TGCAGTGCCCCATATGGCTACACCTTC

abundance: few
len: 13
d_gene: NA
v_gene: TRBV12-3/TRBV12-4
j_gene: TRBJ1-2
CDR3aa: CASTITGYYGYTF
CDR3nt: TGTGCCAGCACCATCACAGGGTACTATGGCTACACCTTC

abundance: NA
len: 16
d_gene: NA
v_gene: TRBV21-1
j_gene: TRBJ2-2
CDR3aa: CASPTLRDRESGELFF
CDR3nt: TGTGCCAGCCCAACCCTCCGAGACAGGGAGTCCGGGGAGCTGTTTTTT

abundance: NA
len: 12
d_gene: NA
v_gene: TRBV30
j_gene: TRBJ2-1
CDR3aa: CAWQGTGNEQFF
CDR3nt: TGTGCCTGGCAGGGTACAGGCAATGAGCAGTTCTTC

abundance: NA
len: 15
d_gene: TRBD1
v_gene: TRBV28
j_gene: TRBJ1-6
CDR3aa: CASSWVKQGSSPLHF
CDR3nt: TGTGCCAGCAGTTGGGTGAAACAGGGGTCTTCACCCCTCCACTTT

abundance: NA
len: 20
d_gene: TRBD2
v_gene: TRBV12-3/TRBV12-4
j_gene: TRBJ2-1
CDR3aa: CASSLRSFRVAGLITGEQFF
CDR3nt: TGTGCCAGCAGTTTAAGGTCGTTTCGGGTAGCGGGGCTAATAACAGGGGAGCAGTTCTTC

abundance: many
len: 16
d_gene: NA
v_gene: TRBV4-1
j_gene: TRBJ2-5
CDR3aa: CASSPANGRLRETQYF
CDR3nt: TGCGCCAGCAGCCCGGCTAACGGGCGTCTGCGAGAGACCCAGTACTTC

abundance: NA
len: 12
d_gene: NA
v_gene: TRBV20-1
j_gene: TRBJ2-7
CDR3aa: CSANGDTYEQYF
CDR3nt: TGCAGTGCTAACGGGGATACCTACGAGCAGTACTTC

abundance: many
len: 14
d_gene: TRBD1
v_gene: TRBV4-1
j_gene: TRBJ2-7
CDR3aa: CASSQGTGTYEQYF
CDR3nt: TGCGCCAGCAGCCAGGGGACAGGAACTTACGAGCAGTACTTC

abundance: NA
len: 16
d_gene: NA
v_gene: TRBV3-1
j_gene: TRBJ2-1
CDR3aa: CASSLGRGLAGNEQFF
CDR3nt: TGTGCCAGCAGCCTCGGCAGGGGCCTCGCGGGAAATGAGCAGTTCTTC

abundance: NA
len: 12
d_gene: NA
v_gene: TRBV11-2
j_gene: TRBJ2-7
CDR3aa: CASSQTSYHQYF
CDR3nt: TGTGCCAGCAGCCAAACATCTTACCACCAGTACTTC

abundance: NA
len: 16
d_gene: TRBD2
v_gene: TRBV7-2
j_gene: TRBJ2-7
CDR3aa: CASSQWTSGRANEQYF
CDR3nt: TGTGCCAGCAGCCAATGGACTAGCGGGAGGGCCAACGAGCAGTACTTC

abundance: few
len: 16
d_gene: TRBD1
v_gene: TRBV7-8
j_gene: TRBJ1-2
CDR3aa: CASSTGTGRTNYGYTF
CDR3nt: TGTGCCAGCAGCACTGGGACAGGGCGAACTAACTATGGCTACACCTTC

abundance: NA
len: 16
d_gene: TRBD1
v_gene: TRBV15
j_gene: TRBJ2-5
CDR3aa: CATSRGQGAFEETQYF
CDR3nt: TGTGCCACCAGCAGAGGACAGGGGGCGTTCGAAGAGACCCAGTACTTC

abundance: NA
len: 11
d_gene: NA
v_gene: TRBV10-3
j_gene: TRBJ2-7
CDR3aa: CAIRAGTEQYF
CDR3nt: TGTGCCATCAGGGCGGGCACCGAGCAGTACTTC

abundance: NA
len: 14
d_gene: NA
v_gene: TRBV25-1
j_gene: TRBJ1-5
CDR3aa: CASSESEFDQPQHF
CDR3nt: TGTGCCAGCAGTGAATCGGAGTTTGATCAGCCCCAGCATTTT

abundance: NA
len: 15
d_gene: NA
v_gene: TRBV7-3
j_gene: TRBJ1-4
CDR3aa: CASSSLQGPNEKLFF
CDR3nt: TGTGCCAGCAGCTCCTTACAGGGTCCTAATGAAAAACTGTTTTTT